This TCR beta chain was sequenced during a study of long-term antiretroviral therapy in people with HIV. Study as a whole: The study's earliest collections predate the 2015 immediate-ART recommendation by about a decade. Study-wide points: Post-ART samples showed increased diversity that remained below transplant donor control levels. The study lacked data on ART adherence, viral resistance or therapy changes.

Run at survey level, the immunoSEQ assay was version v3.0. Clones were sequenced by immunoSEQ multiplex PCR, and TCRdb holds only the in-frame ones, with some missing. The sample lists tens of thousands of clones, about 76% occurring once. About this clone itself: As yet, its antigen is unknown.

V was cut by 4 bases and J by 8 bases, with 14 bases left in between. The CDR3 has 13 residues. Germline V gene lookup returns CDR1 MGHRA and CDR2 YSYEKL. The genes are TRBV4-1 and TRBJ1-2, with D perhaps TRBD1 (5 bases). The specimen comprised unsorted PBMCs, sampled 1.9 years after starting antiretroviral therapy. The sequence was collected from a man aged 18 to 30 with HIV. CDR3 nucleotides: TGCGCCAGCAGCCTCGGGACCCAGGGAGGCTACACCTTC. Residues: CASSLGTQGGYTF.